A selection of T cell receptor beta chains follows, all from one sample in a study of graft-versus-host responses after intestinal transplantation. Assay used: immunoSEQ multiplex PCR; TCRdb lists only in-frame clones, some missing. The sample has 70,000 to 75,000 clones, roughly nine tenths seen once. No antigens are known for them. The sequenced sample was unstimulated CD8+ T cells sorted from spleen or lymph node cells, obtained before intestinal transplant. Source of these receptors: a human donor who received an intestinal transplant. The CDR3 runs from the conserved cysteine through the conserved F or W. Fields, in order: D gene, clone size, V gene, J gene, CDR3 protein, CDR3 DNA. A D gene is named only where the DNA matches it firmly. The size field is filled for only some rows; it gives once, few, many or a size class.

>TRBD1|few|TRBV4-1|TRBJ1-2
CASSQVDRGGYGYTF
TGCGCCAGCAGCCAGGTCGACAGGGGGGGCTATGGCTACACCTTC
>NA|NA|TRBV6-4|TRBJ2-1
CASSDLRHGVGDNEQFF
TGTGCCAGCAGTGACTTACGACACGGGGTCGGAGACAATGAGCAGTTCTTC
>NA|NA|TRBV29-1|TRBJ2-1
CSATRGEQFF
TGCAGCGCTACCAGGGGTGAGCAGTTCTTC
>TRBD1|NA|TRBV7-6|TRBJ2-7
CASSTGGAREQYF
TGTGCCAGCAGCACAGGGGGCGCGAGGGAGCAGTACTTC
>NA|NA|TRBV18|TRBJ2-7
CASSPRLNRVTYEQYF
TGTGCCAGCTCACCACGCCTGAACAGGGTTACCTACGAGCAGTACTTC
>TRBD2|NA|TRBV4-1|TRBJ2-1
CASSQDGDGGEEYNEQFF
TGCGCCAGCAGCCAAGACGGCGACGGGGGGGAGGAGTACAATGAGCAGTTCTTC
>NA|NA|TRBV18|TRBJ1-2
CASSPDGSNGYTF
TGTGCCAGCTCACCCGACGGGTCTAATGGCTACACCTTC
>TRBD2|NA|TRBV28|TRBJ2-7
CASSLLGASGNSYEQYF
TGTGCCAGCAGCTTGCTCGGGGCGAGCGGGAACTCCTACGAGCAGTACTTC
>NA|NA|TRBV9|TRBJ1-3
CASSVGVVVSGNTIYF
TGTGCCAGCAGCGTAGGCGTCGTTGTCTCTGGAAACACCATATATTTT
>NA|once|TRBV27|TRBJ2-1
CASSSGSTSYNEQFF
TGTGCCAGCAGTTCAGGGTCCACCTCCTACAATGAGCAGTTCTTC
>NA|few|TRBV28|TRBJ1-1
CASSPIPGQTVTEAFF
TGTGCCAGCAGCCCAATTCCCGGACAGACGGTCACTGAAGCTTTCTTT
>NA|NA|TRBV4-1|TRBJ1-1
CASSTGTEAFF
TGCGCCAGCAGCACGGGCACTGAAGCTTTCTTT
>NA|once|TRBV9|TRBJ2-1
CASSLEGGANEQFF
TGTGCCAGCAGCCTAGAGGGCGGGGCCAATGAGCAGTTCTTC
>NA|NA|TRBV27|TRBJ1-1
CASSLSILGAEAGGTEAFF
TGTGCCAGCAGTTTATCGATTTTAGGGGCCGAAGCCGGTGGTACTGAAGCTTTCTTT
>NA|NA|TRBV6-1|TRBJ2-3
CASSEFRTLVGDTQYF
TGTGCCAGCAGTGAATTCAGGACATTGGTAGGAGATACGCAGTATTTT
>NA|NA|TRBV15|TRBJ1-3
CATSSPEGYGNTIYF
TGTGCCACCAGCAGCCCAGAGGGATATGGAAACACCATATATTTT
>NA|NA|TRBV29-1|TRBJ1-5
CSAQFGVGEGQPQHF
TGCAGCGCCCAATTTGGGGTCGGGGAAGGTCAGCCCCAGCATTTT
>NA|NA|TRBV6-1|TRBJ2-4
CASVTGANIQYF
TGTGCCAGCGTGACAGGAGCAAACATTCAGTACTTC
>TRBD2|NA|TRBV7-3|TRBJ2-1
CASSLLAGEGNEQFF
TGTGCCAGCAGCCTCCTAGCGGGGGAGGGAAATGAGCAGTTCTTC
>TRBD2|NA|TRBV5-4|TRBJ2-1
CASSRTSGGAEQFF
TGTGCCAGCAGCCGGACTAGCGGGGGGGCGGAGCAGTTCTTC
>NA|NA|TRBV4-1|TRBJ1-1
CASSRLGMDKAPEAFF
TGCGCCAGCAGCCGACTGGGTATGGATAAGGCACCGGAAGCTTTCTTT
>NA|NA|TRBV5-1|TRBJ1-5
CASSMDSPNQPQHF
TGCGCCAGCAGCATGGACAGTCCAAATCAGCCCCAGCATTTT
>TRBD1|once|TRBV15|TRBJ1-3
CATSRSGQGGDTIYF
TGTGCCACCAGCAGATCGGGACAGGGTGGGGACACCATATATTTT
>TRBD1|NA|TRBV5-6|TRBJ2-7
CASSFPGQGFYEQYF
TGTGCCAGCAGCTTCCCGGGACAGGGGTTCTACGAGCAGTACTTC
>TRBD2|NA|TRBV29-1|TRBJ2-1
CSVVGGSGYNEQFF
TGCAGCGTTGTTGGCGGGAGTGGTTACAATGAGCAGTTCTTC
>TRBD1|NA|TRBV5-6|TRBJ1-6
CASSLAGGQGRNSPLHF
TGTGCCAGCAGCTTGGCAGGGGGACAGGGGAGAAATTCACCCCTCCACTTT
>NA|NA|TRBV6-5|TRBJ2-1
CASSYPGAGWFF
TGTGCCAGCAGTTACCCCGGAGCGGGTTGGTTCTTC
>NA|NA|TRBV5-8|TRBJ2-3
CASSPGGGGTDTQYF
TGTGCCAGCAGCCCGGGGGGCGGGGGCACAGATACGCAGTATTTT
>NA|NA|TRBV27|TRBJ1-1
CASKLDRPHTEAFF
TGTGCCAGCAAACTAGACAGGCCACACACTGAAGCTTTCTTT
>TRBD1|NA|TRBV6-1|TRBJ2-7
CASSEESTGTGAYEQYF
TGTGCCAGCAGTGAAGAAAGTACCGGGACAGGGGCCTACGAGCAGTACTTC
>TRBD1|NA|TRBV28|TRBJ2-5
CASTTDRDLQEIQYF
TGTGCCAGCACTACAGACAGGGACCTTCAAGAGATCCAGTACTTC
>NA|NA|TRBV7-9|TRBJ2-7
CASSSGHEQYF
TGTGCCAGCAGCTCGGGTCACGAGCAGTACTTC
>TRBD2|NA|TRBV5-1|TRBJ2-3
CASSLGTSGTTDTQYF
TGCGCCAGCAGCCTTGGGACTAGCGGGACCACAGATACGCAGTATTTT
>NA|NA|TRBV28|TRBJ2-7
CASSPLPGYEQYF
TGTGCCAGCAGTCCACTTCCGGGGTACGAGCAGTACTTC
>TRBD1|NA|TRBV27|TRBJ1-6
CASSLTGSDRGNSPLHF
TGTGCCAGCAGTTTAACGGGGTCCGACAGGGGTAATTCACCCCTCCACTTT
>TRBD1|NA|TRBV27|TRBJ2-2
CASSVGQGAGELFF
TGTGCCAGCAGTGTGGGACAGGGAGCCGGGGAGCTGTTTTTT
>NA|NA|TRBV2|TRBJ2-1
CASSEPRLEQAEQFF
TGTGCCAGCAGTGAACCACGACTAGAGCAGGCTGAGCAGTTCTTC
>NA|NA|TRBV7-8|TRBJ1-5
CASSSGQFYQPQHF
TGTGCCAGCAGCTCTGGACAGTTTTATCAGCCCCAGCATTTT
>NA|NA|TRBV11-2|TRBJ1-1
CASSLDLTYSLEAFF
TGTGCCAGCAGCTTAGATCTAACCTACTCCCTTGAAGCTTTCTTT
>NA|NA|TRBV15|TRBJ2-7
CATSSGARGQRTYEQYF
TGTGCCACCAGCAGCGGAGCCAGAGGACAGCGGACCTACGAGCAGTACTTC
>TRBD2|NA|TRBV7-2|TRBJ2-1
CASSLEGTSGGLNEQFF
TGTGCCAGCAGCTTAGAAGGGACTAGCGGGGGCCTCAATGAGCAGTTCTTC